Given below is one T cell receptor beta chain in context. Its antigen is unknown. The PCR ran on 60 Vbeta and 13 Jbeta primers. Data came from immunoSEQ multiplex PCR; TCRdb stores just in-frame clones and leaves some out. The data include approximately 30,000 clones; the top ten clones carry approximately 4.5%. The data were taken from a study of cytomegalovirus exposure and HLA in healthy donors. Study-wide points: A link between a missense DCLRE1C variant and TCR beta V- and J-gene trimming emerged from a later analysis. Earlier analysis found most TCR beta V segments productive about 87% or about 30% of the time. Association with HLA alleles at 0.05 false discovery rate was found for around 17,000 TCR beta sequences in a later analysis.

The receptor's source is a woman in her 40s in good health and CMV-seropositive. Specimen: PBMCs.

The CDR3 is CAWRTIDTQYF. The CDR3 nucleotides read TGTGCCTGGAGGACTATAGATACGCAGTATTTT. The chain uses TRBV30 and TRBJ2-3; D may be TRBD2 (5 bases). V was cut by 3 bases and J by 5 bases, with 6 bases left in between. CDR3 length: 11 amino acids. Germline V gene sequence: CDR1 GTSNPN, CDR2 SVGIG (reference sequence).